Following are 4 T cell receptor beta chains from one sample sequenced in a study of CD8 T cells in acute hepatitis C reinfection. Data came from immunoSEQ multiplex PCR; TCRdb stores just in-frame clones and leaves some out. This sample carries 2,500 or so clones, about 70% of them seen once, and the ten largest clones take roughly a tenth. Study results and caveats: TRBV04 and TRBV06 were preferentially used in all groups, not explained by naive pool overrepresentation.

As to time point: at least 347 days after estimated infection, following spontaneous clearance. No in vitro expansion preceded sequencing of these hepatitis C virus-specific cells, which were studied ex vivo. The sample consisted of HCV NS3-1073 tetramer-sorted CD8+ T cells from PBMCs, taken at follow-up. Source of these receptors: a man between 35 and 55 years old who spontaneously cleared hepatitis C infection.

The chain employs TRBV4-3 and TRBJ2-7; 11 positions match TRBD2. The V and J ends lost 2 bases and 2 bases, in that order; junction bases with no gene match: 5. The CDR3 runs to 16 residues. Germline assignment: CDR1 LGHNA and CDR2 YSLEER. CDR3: CASSQLLAGGTYEQYF. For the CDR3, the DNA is TGCGCCAGCAGCCAACTTTTAGCGGGAGGGACCTACGAGCAGTACTTC.

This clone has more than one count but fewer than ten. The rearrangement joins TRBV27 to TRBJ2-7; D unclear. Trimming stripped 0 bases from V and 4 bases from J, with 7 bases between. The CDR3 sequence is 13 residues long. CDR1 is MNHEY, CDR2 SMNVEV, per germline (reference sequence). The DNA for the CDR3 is TGTGCCAGCAGTTTATCAGATCTATACGAGCAGTACTTC. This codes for CASSLSDLYEQYF.

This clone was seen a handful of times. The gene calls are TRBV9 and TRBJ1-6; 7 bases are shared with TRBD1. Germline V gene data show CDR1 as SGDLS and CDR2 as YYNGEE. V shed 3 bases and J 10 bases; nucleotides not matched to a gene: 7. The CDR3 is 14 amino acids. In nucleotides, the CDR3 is TGTGCCAGCAGCGCGACAGGGTTGGACTCACCCCTCCACTTT. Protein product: CASSATGLDSPLHF.

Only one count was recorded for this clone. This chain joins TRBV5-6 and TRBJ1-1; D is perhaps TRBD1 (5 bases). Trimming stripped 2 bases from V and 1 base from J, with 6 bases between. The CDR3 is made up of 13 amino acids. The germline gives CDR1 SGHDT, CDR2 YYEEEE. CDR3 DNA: TGTGCCAGCAGCTTTGGGGGGAACACTGAAGCTTTCTTT. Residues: CASSFGGNTEAFF.